The T cell receptor (beta chain) described here comes from a study of shared clonotypes between healthy human individuals. Study outcomes and limitations: Unshared clonotypes carried lower generation probabilities than those common to all four donors. Few donors restricted represented genetic and exposure-history diversity. Around 4.9% of naive CD4 clonotypes were shared across several donors.

The protocol was immunoSEQ multiplex PCR, while the TCRdb copy is restricted to in-frame clones and leaves out a portion. Here the sample spans approximately 2.1 million clones, about 92% being singletons. CDR3 length: 13 amino acids. V gave up 4 bases and J gave up 2 bases; unmatched junction bases: 0. Germline CDR1 reads KGHSH; CDR2 reads LQKENI. To note about this clone: Its antigen remains unknown. Other DNA sequences from this sample encode an identical CDR3 as well.

This receptor was obtained from a man between 18 and 35 years old in good health. Some clones in this sample may be carry-over from other donors' samples. The V call is TRBV18, the J call TRBJ2-5; 8 bases fit TRBD1. The sequencing input was naive CD4+ T cells from PBMCs. Subset denoted: CD45RA+ positively selected. The CDR3 spells CASSRDRQETQYF. The CDR3 DNA reads as TGTGCCAGCTCACGGGACAGGCAAGAGACCCAGTACTTC.